This entry lists 30 T cell receptor beta chains sequenced from one sample in a study of cytomegalovirus exposure and HLA in healthy donors. PCR involved 60 Vbeta and 13 Jbeta primers. The protocol was immunoSEQ multiplex PCR, while the TCRdb copy is restricted to in-frame clones and leaves out a portion. The sample gives more than 150,000 clones, 80% of which show up once; 0.65% is in the top ten. The sample comprised PBMCs. The receptors come from a boy between 5 and 17 years old in good health and CMV-seronegative.

This clone was picked up one time. The rearrangement joins TRBV5-1 to TRBJ2-7; 9 bases fit TRBD2. Germline CDR1 reads SGHRS; CDR2 reads YFSETQ. This CDR3 has 16 amino acids. The V segment lost 0 bases and the J segment 2 bases; nucleotides outside the gene matches: 6. The CDR3 sequence: CASSLDGAGGTYEQYF. The CDR3 DNA reads as TGCGCCAGCAGCTTGGACGGGGCGGGGGGGACCTACGAGCAGTACTTC.

The J gene is TRBJ2-1, the V gene TRBV13; 12 bases are a match to TRBD2. Germline CDR1 and CDR2: PRHDT and FYEKMQ (reference sequence). V lost 5 bases to trimming and J lost 9 bases; unmatched junction nucleotides: 11. The CDR3 runs 16 residues. The CDR3 DNA follows: TGTGCCAGCAGCCCGACGACCGGGACTAGCGGGCGTGAGCAGTTCTTC. The encoded protein is CASSPTTGTSGREQFF. The full variable domain, rest sourced from reference TRBV13 and TRBJ2-1, is AAGVIQSPRHLIKEKRETATLKCYPIPRHDTVYWYQQGPGQDPQFLISFYEKMQSDKGSIPDRFSAQQFSDYHSELNMSSLELGDSALYFCASSPTTGTSGREQFFGPGTRLTVL.

This clone was picked up a small number of times. V usage is TRBV30 and J usage is TRBJ2-1; D is unresolved. This CDR3 contains 13 residues. V lost 0 bases, J lost 4 bases, and 7 bases lay in between. CDR1 is GTSNPN and CDR2 is SVGIG in the germline V gene (reference sequence). The CDR3 nucleotides read TGTGCCTGGAGTGTACTCGGGTACAATGAGCAGTTCTTC. Its protein is CAWSVLGYNEQFF.

The chain combines TRBV25-1 with TRBJ1-1, with 7 bases lining up with TRBD1. J gave up 0 bases and V 8 bases, and 9 bases lay outside the gene matches. The CDR3 is 15 residues long. CDR1 MGHDK and CDR2 SYGVNS come from the germline V gene. CDR3 nucleotide sequence: TGTGCCAGCGAAAACCCCGGGACAGTGAACACTGAAGCTTTCTTT. It specifies CASENPGTVNTEAFF.

The rearrangement uses TRBV19 and TRBJ1-1; possible D gene TRBD1, 5 bases. This CDR3 has 16 amino acids. Germline values: CDR1 LNHDA, CDR2 SQIVND (reference sequence). The V and J ends lost 1 base and 1 base respectively, with 13 bases between them. This chain's CDR3 is CASSIVGRQRNTEAFF. The CDR3 bases are TGTGCCAGTAGTATAGTGGGGCGGCAGCGGAACACTGAAGCTTTCTTT.

This clone was detected only a few times. The chain is built from TRBV19 and TRBJ2-2; D possibly corresponds to TRBD1 (6 bases). CDR1 and CDR2 from the germline V gene are LNHDA and SQIVND (reference sequence). The CDR3 is 14 amino acids. Trimming left V 4 bases short and J 5 bases short, with 11 bases between. CDR3 region: CASSTGERTGELFF. The CDR3 DNA is TGTGCCAGTAGTACAGGGGAGCGGACCGGGGAGCTGTTTTTT. Together with reference TRBV19 and TRBJ2-2, the CDR3 gives the full variable domain: DGGITQSPKYLFRKEGQNVTLSCEQNLNHDAMYWYRQDPGQGLRLIYYSQIVNDFQKGDIAEGYSVSREKKESFPLTVTSAQKNPTAFYLCASSTGERTGELFFGEGSRLTVL.

In its sample, this clone was seen a few times. The V gene is TRBV5-4, the J gene TRBJ2-5; no clear D. Trimming stripped 1 base from V and 5 bases from J, with 9 bases between. CDR3 length: 13 residues. Germline CDR1 reads SGHNT; CDR2 reads YYREEE (reference sequence). The CDR3 coding sequence is TGTGCCAGCAGCTTGATTCCACGGGAGACCCAGTACTTC. This gives the protein CASSLIPRETQYF. Together with reference TRBV5-4 and TRBJ2-5, the CDR3 gives the full variable domain: ETGVTQSPTHLIKTRGQQVTLRCSSQSGHNTVSWYQQALGQGPQFIFQYYREEENGRGNFPPRFSGLQFPNYSSELNVNALELDDSALYLCASSLIPRETQYFGPGTRLLVL.

The V gene is TRBV9, the J gene TRBJ2-1; 10 nucleotides agree with TRBD2. Germline-derived CDR1 and CDR2 are SGDLS and YYNGEE. CDR3 length equals 15 residues. The V segment lost 1 base and the J segment 9 bases; nucleotides outside the gene matches: 7. CDR3 sequence: CASSVSGGASFEQFF. In nucleotides, the CDR3 is TGTGCCAGCAGCGTAAGCGGGGGGGCATCGTTTGAGCAGTTCTTC.

The chain combines TRBV9 with TRBJ1-4, with a tentative D call TRBD1 (5 bases). The CDR3 contains 15 residues. The V end lost 0 bases, the J end lost 8 bases, and 14 bases lay between the germline ends. Germline V gene sequence: CDR1 SGDLS, CDR2 YYNGEE. CDR3 residues: CASSVGPQGGEKLFF. CDR3 bases: TGTGCCAGCAGCGTAGGGCCCCAGGGTGGGGAAAAACTGTTTTTT. Together with reference TRBV9 and TRBJ1-4, the CDR3 gives the full variable domain: DSGVTQTPKHLITATGQRVTLRCSPRSGDLSVYWYQQSLDQGLQFLIQYYNGEERAKGNILERFSAQQFPDLHSELNLSSLELGDSALYFCASSVGPQGGEKLFFGSGTQLSVL.

The V and J genes are TRBV29-1 and TRBJ1-5, with a possible D match to TRBD1 (6 bases). Trimming took off 5 bases at V and 3 bases at J, with 8 bases between the two ends. There are 12 residues in the CDR3. Germline V CDR1 and CDR2: SQVTM, ANQGSEA. CDR3 nucleotide sequence: TGCAGCGTTTGGGACAACAATCAGCCCCAGCATTTT. Amino acids: CSVWDNNQPQHF. The whole variable domain, filled in from reference TRBV29-1 and TRBJ1-5, reads SAVISQKPSRDICQRGTSLTIQCQVDSQVTMMFWYRQQPGQSLTLIATANQGSEATYESGFVIDKFPISRPNLTFSTLTVSNMSPEDSSIYLCSVWDNNQPQHFGDGTRLSIL.

The V and J genes are TRBV6-1 and TRBJ2-2; 9 bases agree with TRBD1. In germline, CDR1 is MNHNS, CDR2 SASEGT. The V and J ends lost 5 bases and 5 bases, in that order; junction bases with no gene match: 3. The CDR3 length is 14 residues. The CDR3 region has the DNA TGTGCCAGCAGTCGGACAGGGGAAACCGGGGAGCTGTTTTTT. Its translation is CASSRTGETGELFF.

The V and J genes are TRBV6-5 and TRBJ1-1; weak D call: TRBD1 (5 bases). The CDR3 has 16 amino acids. Germline CDR1 is MNHEY and CDR2 is SVGAGI. V was pared by 2 bases and J by 2 bases, with 15 bases between. As DNA, the CDR3 is TGTGCCAGCAGTTACAAAGGAGGGGCGGTAAACACTGAAGCTTTCTTT. Translated, it gives CASSYKGGAVNTEAFF.

This rearrangement joins TRBV30 to TRBJ1-3, with 9 bases fitting TRBD1. V shed 3 bases, J shed 3 bases, and the junction held 6 bases outside the gene matches. The CDR3 has 15 residues. The germline gives CDR1 GTSNPN, CDR2 SVGIG (reference sequence). CDR3 loop: CAWRRTGVNGNTIYF. DNA for the CDR3: TGTGCCTGGAGGCGGACAGGGGTGAATGGAAACACCATATATTTT.

Comments on this clone: One end of the junction is discordant with germline, which a read error may explain. This chain connects TRBV5-4 to TRBJ1-2; 7 bases align to TRBD1. The CDR3 runs to 15 residues. From germline, CDR1 is SGHNT and CDR2 YYREEE (reference sequence). The CDR3 region has the DNA TGTGTCAGCAGCCCCACACAGGGGAAGGACTATGGCTACACCTTC. This codes for CVSSPTQGKDYGYTF. Complete variable domain (other parts from reference TRBV5-4 and TRBJ1-2): ETGVTQSPTHLIKTRGQQVTLRCSSQSGHNTVSWYQQALGQGPQFIFQYYREEENGRGNFPPRFSGLQFPNYSSELNVNALELDDSALYLCVSSPTQGKDYGYTFGSGTRLTVV.

The rearrangement links TRBV28 to TRBJ2-7, with 9 positions matching TRBD1. V shed 3 bases and J 6 bases; nucleotides not matched to a gene: 9. The CDR3 loop spans 15 amino acids. Germline loops: CDR1 MDHEN, CDR2 SYDVKM. The CDR3 DNA reads as TGTGCCAGCAGTTTTCCCCGGGACAGGGTTTCCGAGCAGTACTTC. Translating it yields CASSFPRDRVSEQYF.

The CDR3 region has the DNA TGTGCCAGTAGTATTGGGGGAGGAGAGACCCAGTACTTC. It translates to CASSIGGGETQYF. The chain uses TRBV19 and TRBJ2-5; a possible D gene is TRBD2 (6 bases). Germline V CDR1 and CDR2: LNHDA, SQIVND (reference sequence). Trimming removed 3 bases at V and 4 bases at J, with 9 bases between. The CDR3 sequence is 13 residues long.

J is TRBJ1-6 and V is TRBV11-3; tentative D call: TRBD1 (6 bases). CDR1 is SGHNT, CDR2 YENEEA, per germline. The CDR3 loop spans 15 amino acids. The ends were cut back, 1 base at V and 9 bases at J, with 13 bases in the middle. The CDR3 DNA reads TGTGCCAGCAGCTTAGGTCCGGGAGGGGGTTCACCCCTCCACTTT. Translation gives CASSLGPGGGSPLHF.

J is TRBJ1-1 and V is TRBV5-1, with TRBD1 identical over 7 bases. V trimming: 4 bases; J trimming: 1 base; junction bases outside the gene matches: 1. This CDR3 has 13 amino acids. CDR1 is SGHRS and CDR2 is YFSETQ in the germline V gene. CDR3 DNA: TGCGCCAGCAGCGCAGGGGGGAACACTGAAGCTTTCTTT. Protein sequence: CASSAGGNTEAFF.

This chain uses TRBV5-5 with TRBJ2-7; a possible D gene is TRBD1 (6 bases). Per germline, CDR1 SGHKS and CDR2 YYEKEE (reference sequence). V dropped 8 bases and J dropped 0 bases, with 24 bases sitting between them. The CDR3 has 17 residues. CDR3 sequence: CASFSAPDLDSSYEQYF. CDR3 coding DNA: TGTGCCAGTTTTTCGGCCCCCGACCTGGACAGCTCCTACGAGCAGTACTTC. Full variable domain (rest looked up from reference TRBV5-5 and TRBJ2-7): DAGVTQSPTHLIKTRGQQVTLRCSPISGHKSVSWYQQVLGQGPQFIFQYYEKEERGRGNFPDRFSARQFPNYSSELNVNALLLGDSALYLCASFSAPDLDSSYEQYFGPGTRLTVT.

This clone occurred once. The chain employs TRBV6-1 and TRBJ2-5; the match to TRBD2 covers 7 bases. The CDR3 has 19 residues. Germline V gene data show CDR1 as MNHNS and CDR2 as SASEGT. V was clipped by 4 bases and J by 2 bases; unmatched bases: 19. In DNA, the CDR3 is TGTGCCAGCAGTGGGGCGGTGTCGCGGGGGAGGAGGAGGCAAGAGACCCAGTACTTC. Its translation: CASSGAVSRGRRRQETQYF.

V gene TRBV5-4 combines with J gene TRBJ2-3, with D perhaps TRBD2 (5 bases). Germline V gene sequence: CDR1 SGHNT, CDR2 YYREEE (reference sequence). The CDR3 covers 14 residues. V gave up 2 bases and J gave up 5 bases, with 12 bases separating them. DNA of the CDR3: TGTGCCAGCAGCTTATTTCTAGGAGGAGATACGCAGTATTTT. This codes for CASSLFLGGDTQYF.

The table lists this clone with a count of one. The rearrangement joins TRBV11-2 to TRBJ2-1, with a possible D match to TRBD2 (7 bases). Germline CDR1 SGHAT, CDR2 FQNNGV. The CDR3 is made up of 16 amino acids. Trimming took 6 bases from V and 4 from J, leaving 19 bases between them. The CDR3 protein is CASRPQAGTIYNEQFF. The CDR3 region has the DNA TGTGCCAGCAGACCACAAGCGGGGACAATTTACAATGAGCAGTTCTTC.

This clone was counted a few times. The CDR3 sequence is CASSLGIPGQGGGAFF. CDR3 nucleotides: TGTGCCAGCAGCTTAGGGATACCGGGACAGGGGGGGGGAGCTTTCTTT. The chain carries TRBV11-3 and TRBJ1-1, with 11 bases fitting TRBD1. Germline V gene sequence: CDR1 SGHNT, CDR2 YENEEA. This CDR3 is 16 amino acids long. Unmatched junction bases numbered 11, after V lost 1 base and J lost 10 bases.

The genes are TRBV5-6 and TRBJ2-7; TRBD1 matches 7 bases. This CDR3 is 13 amino acids long. The V gene end was trimmed by 3 bases and the J gene end by 3 bases; junction bases not matched to a gene: 3. CDR1 and CDR2 from the germline V gene are SGHDT and YYEEEE. The CDR3 region is CASSSGQSYEQYF. CDR3 sequence (DNA): TGTGCCAGCAGCTCGGGACAGAGCTACGAGCAGTACTTC.

The gene calls are TRBV7-9 and TRBJ2-1; TRBD2 aligns across 9 bases. With 6 bases clipped from V and 5 bases from J, the junction kept 11 bases outside the gene matches. Germline V gives CDR1 SEHNR, CDR2 FQNEAQ (reference sequence). This CDR3 region has 16 residues. The CDR3 protein is CASRSLAGNLHNEQFF. The CDR3 bases are TGTGCCAGCAGATCACTAGCGGGTAACCTCCACAATGAGCAGTTCTTC.

The V call is TRBV10-3, the J call TRBJ1-2, with D tentatively TRBD1 (6 bases). V dropped 7 bases and J dropped 5 bases, with 11 bases sitting between them. This CDR3 region has 12 residues. CDR1 is ENHRY and CDR2 is SYGVKD in the germline V gene. The CDR3: CAITGETYGYTF. CDR3 in DNA: TGTGCCATCACAGGGGAGACATATGGCTACACCTTC.

This clone was seen only a few times. The chain employs TRBV20-1 and TRBJ1-1; D is perhaps TRBD1 (5 bases). This CDR3 region has 11 residues. Germline CDR1 and CDR2: DFQATT and SNEGSKA (reference sequence). V was shortened by 7 bases and J by 1 base, with 7 bases between the two germline ends. DNA of the CDR3: TGCAGTGGACAGTCGAACACTGAAGCTTTCTTT. This codes for CSGQSNTEAFF.

This clone was seen more than once but under ten times. The chain carries TRBV4-3 and TRBJ2-1, with 9 bases identical to TRBD1. The CDR3 has 15 residues. Germline V gene lookup returns CDR1 LGHNA and CDR2 YSLEER. The trim removed 3 bases at V and 4 bases at J, leaving 4 bases unmatched. CDR3 loop: CASSHTGGPYNEQFF. DNA of the CDR3: TGCGCCAGCAGCCACACAGGGGGCCCTTACAATGAGCAGTTCTTC.

V is TRBV9 and J is TRBJ1-2; D not certain. CDR1 and CDR2 (germline): SGDLS, YYNGEE. The CDR3 consists of 15 residues. V gave up 1 base and J gave up 4 bases, with 14 bases separating them. CDR3 region: CASSVHLETSYGYTF. Written as DNA, the CDR3 is TGTGCCAGCAGCGTACACTTGGAGACCAGCTATGGCTACACCTTC.

This clone appeared a few times. The rearrangement joins TRBV5-1 to TRBJ1-1; 10 bases match TRBD1. The V gene end was trimmed by 0 bases and the J gene end by 4 bases; junction bases not matched to a gene: 0. The germline V gene has CDR1 SGHRS and CDR2 YFSETQ. The CDR3 covers 14 residues. The CDR3 DNA sequence: TGCGCCAGCAGCTTGGGACAGGGGGCCACTGAAGCTTTCTTT. This encodes CASSLGQGATEAFF.